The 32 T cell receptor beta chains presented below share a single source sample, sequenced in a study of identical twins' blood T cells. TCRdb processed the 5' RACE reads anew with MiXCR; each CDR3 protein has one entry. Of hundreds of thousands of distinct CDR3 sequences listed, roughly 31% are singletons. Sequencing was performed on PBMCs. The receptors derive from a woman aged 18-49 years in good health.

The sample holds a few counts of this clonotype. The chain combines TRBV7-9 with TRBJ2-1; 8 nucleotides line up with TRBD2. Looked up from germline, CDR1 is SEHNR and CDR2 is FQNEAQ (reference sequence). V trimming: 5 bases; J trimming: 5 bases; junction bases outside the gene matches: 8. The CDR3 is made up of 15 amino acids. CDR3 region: CASSNRTSRHNEQFF. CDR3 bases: TGTGCCAGCAGCAATCGGACTAGCAGACACAATGAGCAGTTCTTC.

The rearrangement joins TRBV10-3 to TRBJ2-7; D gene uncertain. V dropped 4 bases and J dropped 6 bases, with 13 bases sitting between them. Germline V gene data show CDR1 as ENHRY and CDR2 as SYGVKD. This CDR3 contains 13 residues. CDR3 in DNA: TGTGCCATCAGTGTTCACTCTCCATCCGAGCAGTACGTC. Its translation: CAISVHSPSEQYV.

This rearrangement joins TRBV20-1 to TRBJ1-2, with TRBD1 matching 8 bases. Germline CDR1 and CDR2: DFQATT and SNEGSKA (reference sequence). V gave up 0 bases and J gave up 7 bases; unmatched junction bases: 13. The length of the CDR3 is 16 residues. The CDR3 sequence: CSARDHKRQGRGGYTF. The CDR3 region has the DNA TGCAGTGCTAGAGATCATAAGCGACAGGGGAGGGGTGGCTACACCTTC.

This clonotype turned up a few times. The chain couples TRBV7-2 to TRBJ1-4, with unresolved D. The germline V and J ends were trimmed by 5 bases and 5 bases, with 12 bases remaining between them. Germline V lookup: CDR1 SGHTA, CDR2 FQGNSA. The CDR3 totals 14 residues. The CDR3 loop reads CASSPEPGNEKLFF. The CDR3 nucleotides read TGTGCCAGCAGCCCGGAGCCGGGGAATGAAAAACTGTTTTTT.

The CDR3 spells CASSERLMNTEAFF. The CDR3, as DNA: TGCGCCAGCAGTGAAAGACTGATGAACACTGAAGCTTTCTTT. This chain links TRBV10-2 with TRBJ1-1; D is unresolved. Germline V lookup: CDR1 WSHSY, CDR2 SAAADI. The ends were cut back, 3 bases at V and 0 bases at J, with 8 bases in the middle. This CDR3 spans 14 amino acids.

The CDR3: CSAREAGGLRSPLHF. CDR3 bases: TGCAGTGCTAGAGAGGCAGGGGGTTTACGGTCACCCCTCCACTTT. This chain uses TRBV20-1 with TRBJ1-6, with 7 bases fitting TRBD1. Germline CDR1 DFQATT, CDR2 SNEGSKA (reference sequence). This CDR3 has 15 amino acids. The junction had 9 bases not matched to a gene; V was cut back by 0 bases and J by 10 bases.

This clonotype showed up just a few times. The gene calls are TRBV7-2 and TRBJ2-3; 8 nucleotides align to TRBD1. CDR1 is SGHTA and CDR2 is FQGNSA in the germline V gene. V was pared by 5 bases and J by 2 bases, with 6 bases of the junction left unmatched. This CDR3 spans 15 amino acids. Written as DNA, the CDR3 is TGTGCCAGCAGCGAGGACAGGGTACCCACAGATACGCAGTATTTT. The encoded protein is CASSEDRVPTDTQYF.

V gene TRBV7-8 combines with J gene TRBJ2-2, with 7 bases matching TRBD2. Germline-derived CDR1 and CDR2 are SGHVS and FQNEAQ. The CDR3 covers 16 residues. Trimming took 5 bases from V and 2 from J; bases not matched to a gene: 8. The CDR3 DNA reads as TGTGCCAGCAGCCCCCTAGCGGATCCTAACACCGGGGAGCTGTTTTTT. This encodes CASSPLADPNTGELFF.

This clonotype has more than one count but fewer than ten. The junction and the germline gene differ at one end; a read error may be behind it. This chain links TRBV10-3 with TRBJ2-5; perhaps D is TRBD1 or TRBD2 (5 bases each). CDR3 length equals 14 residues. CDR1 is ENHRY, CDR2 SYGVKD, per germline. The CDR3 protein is CATRDHVTRESQYF. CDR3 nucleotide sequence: TGTGCCACGAGGGACCATGTCACAAGAGAGTCCCAGTACTTC.

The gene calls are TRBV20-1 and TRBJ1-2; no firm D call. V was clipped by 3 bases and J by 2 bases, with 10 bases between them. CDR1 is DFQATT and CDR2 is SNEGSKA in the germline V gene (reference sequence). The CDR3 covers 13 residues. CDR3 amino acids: CSARSGSNYGYTF. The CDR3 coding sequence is TGCAGTGCTAGGTCCGGATCCAACTATGGCTACACCTTC.

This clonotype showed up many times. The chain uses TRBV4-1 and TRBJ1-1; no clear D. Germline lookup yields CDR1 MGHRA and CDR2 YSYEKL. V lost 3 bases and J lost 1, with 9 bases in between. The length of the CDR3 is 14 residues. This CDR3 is CASSHLRGNTEAFF. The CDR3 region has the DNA TGCGCCAGCAGCCACCTACGCGGGAACACTGAAGCTTTCTTT.

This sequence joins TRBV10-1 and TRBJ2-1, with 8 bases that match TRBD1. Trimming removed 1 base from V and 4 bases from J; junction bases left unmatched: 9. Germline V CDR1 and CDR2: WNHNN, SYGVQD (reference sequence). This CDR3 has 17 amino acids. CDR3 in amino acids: CASSEFVGTGDYNEQFF. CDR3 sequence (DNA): TGCGCCAGCAGTGAGTTTGTAGGGACAGGCGATTACAATGAGCAGTTCTTC.

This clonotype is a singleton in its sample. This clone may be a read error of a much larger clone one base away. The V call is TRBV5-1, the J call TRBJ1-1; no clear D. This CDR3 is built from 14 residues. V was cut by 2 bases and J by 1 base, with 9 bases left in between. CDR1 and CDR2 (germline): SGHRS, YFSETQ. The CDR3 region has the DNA TGCGCCAGCAGCTTTAGCCCCGGGAACACTGAAGCTTTCTTT. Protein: CASSFSPGNTEAFF. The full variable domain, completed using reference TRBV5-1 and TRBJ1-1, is KAGVTQTPRYLIKTRGQQVTLSCSPISGHRSVSWYQQTPGQGLQFLFEYFSETQRNKGNFPGRFSGRQFSNSRSEMNVSTLELGDSALYLCASSFSPGNTEAFFGQGTRLTVV.

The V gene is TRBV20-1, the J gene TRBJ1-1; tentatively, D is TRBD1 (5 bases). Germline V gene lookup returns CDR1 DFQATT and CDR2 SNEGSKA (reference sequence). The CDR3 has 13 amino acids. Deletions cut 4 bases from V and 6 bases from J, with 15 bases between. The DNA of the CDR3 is TGCAGTGCTACGGATGAATCGGGGGCTGAAGCTTTCTTT. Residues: CSATDESGAEAFF.

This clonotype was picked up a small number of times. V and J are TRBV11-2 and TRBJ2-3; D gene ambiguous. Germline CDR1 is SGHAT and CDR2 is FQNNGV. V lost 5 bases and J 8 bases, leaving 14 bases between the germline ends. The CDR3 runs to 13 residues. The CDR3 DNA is TGTGCCAGCAGCCCCACGACCTTGGGTACGCAGTATTTT. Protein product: CASSPTTLGTQYF.

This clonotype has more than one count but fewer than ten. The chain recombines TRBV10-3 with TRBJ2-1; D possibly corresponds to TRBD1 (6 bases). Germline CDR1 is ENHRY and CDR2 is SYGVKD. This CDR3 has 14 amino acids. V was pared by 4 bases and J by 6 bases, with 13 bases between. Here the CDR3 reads CAISGQESTNEQFF. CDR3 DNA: TGTGCCATCAGTGGACAGGAATCTACCAATGAGCAGTTCTTC.

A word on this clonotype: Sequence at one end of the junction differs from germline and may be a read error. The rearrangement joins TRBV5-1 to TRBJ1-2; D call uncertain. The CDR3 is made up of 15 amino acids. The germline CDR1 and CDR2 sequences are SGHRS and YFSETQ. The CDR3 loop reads CASGLGNSVPYGYTF. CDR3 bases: TGCGCCAGCGGCTTGGGAAATTCTGTCCCATATGGCTACACCTTC. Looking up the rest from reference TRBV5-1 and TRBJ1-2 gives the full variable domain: KAGVTQTPRYLIKTRGQQVTLSCSPISGHRSVSWYQQTPGQGLQFLFEYFSETQRNKGNFPGRFSGRQFSNSRSEMNVSTLELGDSALYLCASGLGNSVPYGYTFGSGTRLTVV.

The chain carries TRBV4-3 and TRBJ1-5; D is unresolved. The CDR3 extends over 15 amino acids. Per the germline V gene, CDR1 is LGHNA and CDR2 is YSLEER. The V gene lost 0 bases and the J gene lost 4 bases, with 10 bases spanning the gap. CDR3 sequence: CASSQDWGGNQPQHF. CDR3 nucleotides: TGCGCCAGCAGCCAAGATTGGGGTGGGAATCAGCCCCAGCATTTT.

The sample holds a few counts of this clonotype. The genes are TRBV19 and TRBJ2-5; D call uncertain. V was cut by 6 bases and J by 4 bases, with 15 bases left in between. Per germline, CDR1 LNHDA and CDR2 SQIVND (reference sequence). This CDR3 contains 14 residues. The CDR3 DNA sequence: TGTGCCAGTAGCACGGCGACTCCCCCAGAGACCCAGTACTTC. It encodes CASSTATPPETQYF.

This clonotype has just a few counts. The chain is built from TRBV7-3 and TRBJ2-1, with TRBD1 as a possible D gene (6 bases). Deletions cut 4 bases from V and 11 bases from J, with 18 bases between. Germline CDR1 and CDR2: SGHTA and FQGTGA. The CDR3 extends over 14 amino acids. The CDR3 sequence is CASSSSRDQGQQFF. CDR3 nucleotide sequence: TGTGCCAGCAGCTCGTCGAGGGATCAGGGGCAGCAGTTCTTC.

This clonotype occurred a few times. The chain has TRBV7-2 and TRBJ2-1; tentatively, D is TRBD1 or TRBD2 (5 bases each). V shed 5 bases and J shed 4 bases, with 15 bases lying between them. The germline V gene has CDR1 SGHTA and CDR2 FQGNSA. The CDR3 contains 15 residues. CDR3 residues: CASSQRHSGYNEQFF. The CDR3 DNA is TGTGCCAGCAGCCAGCGGCATTCAGGGTACAATGAGCAGTTCTTC.

The CDR3 sequence: CASGYTGAGELFF. CDR3 DNA sequence: TGTGCCAGCGGATACACAGGGGCCGGGGAGCTGTTTTTT. The rearrangement joins TRBV11-2 to TRBJ2-2, with 7 bases fitting TRBD1. V was pared by 8 bases and J by 6 bases, with 6 bases of the junction left unmatched. The CDR3 is 13 residues long. Germline CDR1 and CDR2: SGHAT and FQNNGV.

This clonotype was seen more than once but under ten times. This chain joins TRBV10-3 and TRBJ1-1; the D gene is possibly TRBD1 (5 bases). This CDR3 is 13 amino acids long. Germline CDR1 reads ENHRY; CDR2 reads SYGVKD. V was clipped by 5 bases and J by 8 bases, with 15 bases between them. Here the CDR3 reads CAISYSGGTEAFF. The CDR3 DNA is TGTGCCATCAGTTACAGCGGGGGAACAGAAGCTTTCTTT.

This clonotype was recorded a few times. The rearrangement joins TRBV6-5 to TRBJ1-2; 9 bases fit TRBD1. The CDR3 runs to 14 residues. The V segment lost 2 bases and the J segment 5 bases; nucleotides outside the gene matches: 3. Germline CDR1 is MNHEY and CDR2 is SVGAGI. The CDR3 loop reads CASSYTGQGYGYTF. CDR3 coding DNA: TGTGCCAGCAGTTACACCGGACAGGGGTATGGCTACACCTTC.

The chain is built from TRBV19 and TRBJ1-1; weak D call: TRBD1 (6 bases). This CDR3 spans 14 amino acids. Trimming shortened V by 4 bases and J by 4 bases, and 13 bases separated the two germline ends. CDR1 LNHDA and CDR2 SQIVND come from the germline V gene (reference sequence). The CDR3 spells CASSTGGSGTEAFF. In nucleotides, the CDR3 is TGTGCCAGTAGTACGGGGGGCTCGGGCACTGAAGCTTTCTTT. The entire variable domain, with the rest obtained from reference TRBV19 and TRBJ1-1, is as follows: DGGITQSPKYLFRKEGQNVTLSCEQNLNHDAMYWYRQDPGQGLRLIYYSQIVNDFQKGDIAEGYSVSREKKESFPLTVTSAQKNPTAFYLCASSTGGSGTEAFFGQGTRLTVV.

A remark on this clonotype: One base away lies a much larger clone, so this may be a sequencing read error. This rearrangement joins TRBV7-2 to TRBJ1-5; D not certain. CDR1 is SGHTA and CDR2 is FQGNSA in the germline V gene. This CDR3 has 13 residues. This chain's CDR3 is CASSNRDNRPQHF. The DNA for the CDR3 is TGTGCCAGCAGTAATCGAGACAATCGGCCCCAGCATTTT. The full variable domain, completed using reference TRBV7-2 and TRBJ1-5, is GAGVSQSPSNKVTEKGKDVELRCDPISGHTALYWYRQSLGQGLEFLIYFQGNSAPDKSGLPSDRFSAERTGGSVSTLTIQRTQQEDSAVYLCASSNRDNRPQHFGDGTRLSIL.

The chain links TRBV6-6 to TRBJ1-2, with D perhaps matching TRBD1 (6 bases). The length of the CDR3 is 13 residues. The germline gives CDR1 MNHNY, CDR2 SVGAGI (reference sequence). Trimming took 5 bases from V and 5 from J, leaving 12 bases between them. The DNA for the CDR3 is TGTGCCAGCAGTAATCAGGGGAGATATGGCTACACCTTC. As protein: CASSNQGRYGYTF.

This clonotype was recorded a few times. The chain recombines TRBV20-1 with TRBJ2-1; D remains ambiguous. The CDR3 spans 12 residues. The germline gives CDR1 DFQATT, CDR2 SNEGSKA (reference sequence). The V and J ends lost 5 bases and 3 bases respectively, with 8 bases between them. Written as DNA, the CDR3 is TGCAGTGCTGGGCGCCGCTACAATGAGCAGTTCTTC. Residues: CSAGRRYNEQFF.

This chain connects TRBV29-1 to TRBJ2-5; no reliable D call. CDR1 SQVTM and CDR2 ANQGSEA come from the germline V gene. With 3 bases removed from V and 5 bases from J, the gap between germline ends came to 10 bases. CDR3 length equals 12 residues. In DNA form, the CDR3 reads TGCAGCGTTGACGAGTCTTTCGAGACCCAGTACTTC. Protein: CSVDESFETQYF.

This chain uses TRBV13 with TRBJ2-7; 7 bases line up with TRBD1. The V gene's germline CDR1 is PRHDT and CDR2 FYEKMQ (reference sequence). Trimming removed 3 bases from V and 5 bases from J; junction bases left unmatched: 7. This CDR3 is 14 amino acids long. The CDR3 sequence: CASSLGQGDNEQYF. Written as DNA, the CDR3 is TGTGCCAGCAGCTTGGGGCAGGGGGACAACGAGCAGTACTTC.

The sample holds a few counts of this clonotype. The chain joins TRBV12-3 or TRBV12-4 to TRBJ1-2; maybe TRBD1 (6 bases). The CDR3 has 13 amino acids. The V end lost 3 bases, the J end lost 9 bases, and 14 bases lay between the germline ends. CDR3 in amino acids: CASSFLQGGRYTF. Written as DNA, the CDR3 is TGTGCCAGCAGTTTTCTACAGGGTGGGCGCTACACCTTC.

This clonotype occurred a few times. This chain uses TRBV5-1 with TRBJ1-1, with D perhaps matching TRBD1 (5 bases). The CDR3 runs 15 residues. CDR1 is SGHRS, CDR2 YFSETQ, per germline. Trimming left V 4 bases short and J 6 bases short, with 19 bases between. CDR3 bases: TGCGCCAGCAGCACGAAGGGGAGTCCGAGCGCTGAAGCTTTCTTT. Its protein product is CASSTKGSPSAEAFF.